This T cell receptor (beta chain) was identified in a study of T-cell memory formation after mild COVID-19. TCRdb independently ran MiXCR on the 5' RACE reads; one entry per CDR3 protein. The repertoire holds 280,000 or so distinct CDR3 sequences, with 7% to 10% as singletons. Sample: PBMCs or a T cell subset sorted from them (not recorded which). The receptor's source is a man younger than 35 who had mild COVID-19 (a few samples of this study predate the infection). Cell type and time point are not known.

The CDR3 sequence: CASSEPAEGDDQYV. In DNA form, the CDR3 reads TGTGCCAGCAGTGAACCGGCCGAGGGGGACGATCAGTACGTC. The V gene is TRBV6-1, the J gene TRBJ2-7; possible D gene TRBD1, 6 bases. The CDR3 consists of 14 residues. Per the germline V gene, CDR1 is MNHNS and CDR2 is SASEGT.